Only a few counts were recorded for the clone carrying this T cell receptor (beta chain). The germline V gene has CDR1 GTSNPN and CDR2 SVGIG (reference sequence). The CDR3 is made up of 14 amino acids. Trimming at V came to 3 bases and at J to 5 bases, leaving 7 bases not matched to a gene. This sample stems from a study of blood T cell repertoires in COVID-19. Study as a whole: Sites in the United States, Italy and Spain provided acute and convalescent COVID-19 samples.

The assay was immunoSEQ multiplex PCR, and TCRdb's table has in-frame clones only and misses some. The sample has roughly 250,000 clones, approximately 91% seen once. This clonotype was sampled from a woman aged 40 to 50 who had recovered from COVID-19. Sequenced sample: peripheral blood. The genes are TRBV30 and TRBJ1-5; 7 nucleotides line up with TRBD1. This chain's CDR3 is CAWSGDRDDQPQHF. CDR3 coding DNA: TGTGCCTGGAGCGGAGACAGGGACGATCAGCCCCAGCATTTT.